A selection of T cell receptor beta chains follows, all from one sample in a study of shared clonotypes between healthy human individuals. The data were produced by immunoSEQ multiplex PCR, yet TCRdb's version contains in-frame clones alone and is incomplete. Found here are 300,000 to 400,000 clones, around four fifths of them singletons; the top ten hold about 10%. Sequenced input: memory CD4+ T cells sorted from blood. The receptors stem from a man younger than 40 in good health. Both conserved end residues are part of each CDR3. Fields, in order: J gene, D gene, clone size, V gene, CDR3 protein, CDR3 DNA. The D gene is left open where the match is weak. Only some rows state a clone size, as once, few, many or a class for expanded clones.

J: TRBJ1-5; D: .; size: .; V: TRBV19; CDR3: CATRGSFSNQPQHF; DNA: TGTGCCACACGGGGGAGTTTTAGCAATCAGCCCCAGCATTTT
J: TRBJ2-3; D: .; size: .; V: TRBV7-7; CDR3: CASSAQGGDTDTQYF; DNA: TGTGCCAGCAGCGCACAGGGTGGGGACACAGATACGCAGTATTTT
J: TRBJ2-5; D: .; size: .; V: TRBV5-6; CDR3: CASSLTGRGQETQYF; DNA: TGTGCCAGCAGCCTTACGGGGAGGGGGCAAGAGACCCAGTACTTC
J: TRBJ2-7; D: .; size: .; V: TRBV10-1; CDR3: CASSESGYEQYF; DNA: TGCGCCAGCAGTGAGTCTGGCTACGAGCAGTACTTC
J: TRBJ1-3; D: .; size: few; V: TRBV4-1; CDR3: CASSQRWNDNSGNTIYF; DNA: TGCGCCAGCAGCCAAAGATGGAATGATAACTCTGGAAACACCATATATTTT
J: TRBJ2-7; D: .; size: .; V: TRBV5-4; CDR3: CASSSSYEQYF; DNA: TGTGCCAGCAGCTCCTCCTACGAGCAGTACTTC
J: TRBJ1-2; D: .; size: .; V: TRBV6-5; CDR3: CASSYRRGGGYTF; DNA: TGTGCCAGCAGTTACCGCAGGGGTGGAGGCTACACCTTC
J: TRBJ1-2; D: .; size: .; V: TRBV12-5; CDR3: CASGAGNSKYYGYTF; DNA: TGTGCTAGTGGTGCAGGGAACAGCAAGTACTATGGCTACACCTTC
J: TRBJ1-4; D: .; size: .; V: TRBV6-1; CDR3: CASSSLGGHREKLFF; DNA: TGTGCCAGCAGTTCACTCGGGGGGCACAGAGAAAAACTGTTTTTT
J: TRBJ2-7; D: TRBD1; size: .; V: TRBV2; CDR3: CASRDGTANSYEQYF; DNA: TGTGCCAGCAGAGATGGGACAGCAAACTCCTACGAGCAGTACTTC
J: TRBJ1-5; D: .; size: .; V: TRBV15; CDR3: CATSRKREIQKLTGNQPQHF; DNA: TGTGCCACCAGCAGAAAGCGCGAAATCCAGAAACTTACCGGCAATCAGCCCCAGCATTTT
J: TRBJ2-3; D: TRBD2; size: few; V: TRBV10-1; CDR3: CASSEGTSGLTDTQYF; DNA: TGCGCCAGCAGTGAGGGGACTAGCGGTCTCACAGATACGCAGTATTTT
J: TRBJ2-3; D: .; size: .; V: TRBV5-1; CDR3: CASSLSIDSRFTDTQYF; DNA: TGCGCCAGCAGCTTATCTATCGATAGCAGGTTCACAGATACGCAGTATTTT
J: TRBJ2-1; D: TRBD1; size: .; V: TRBV9; CDR3: CASSVGGTGNNEQFF; DNA: TGTGCCAGCAGCGTAGGGGGGACAGGCAACAATGAGCAGTTCTTC
J: TRBJ1-1; D: TRBD1; size: .; V: TRBV6-4; CDR3: CASSEDRGAEAFF; DNA: TGTGCCAGCAGTGAAGACAGGGGCGCTGAAGCTTTCTTT
J: TRBJ2-1; D: TRBD1; size: .; V: TRBV4-1; CDR3: CASSQATGAAEQFF; DNA: TGCGCCAGCAGCCAAGCGACAGGGGCGGCTGAGCAGTTCTTC
J: TRBJ1-5; D: .; size: .; V: TRBV7-7; CDR3: CASSLDRGQPQHF; DNA: TGTGCCAGCAGCCTAGATAGAGGGCAGCCCCAGCATTTT
J: TRBJ2-5; D: .; size: .; V: TRBV11-2; CDR3: CASSLEGRWGSGETQYF; DNA: TGTGCCAGCAGCTTAGAGGGGCGGTGGGGGTCCGGGGAGACCCAGTACTTC
J: TRBJ1-3; D: .; size: .; V: TRBV7-2; CDR3: CASSLSTSGNTIYF; DNA: TGTGCCAGCAGCTTATCTACCTCTGGAAACACCATATATTTT
J: TRBJ1-5; D: TRBD1; size: .; V: TRBV6-5; CDR3: CASSSLDRGRNQPQHF; DNA: TGTGCCAGCAGTTCCCTGGACAGGGGGCGTAATCAGCCCCAGCATTTT
J: TRBJ1-2; D: .; size: .; V: TRBV2; CDR3: CASARGAYGYTF; DNA: TGTGCCAGCGCCCGCGGGGCGTATGGCTACACCTTC
J: TRBJ2-1; D: TRBD1; size: .; V: TRBV9; CDR3: CASSVVGQGARNEQFF; DNA: TGTGCCAGCAGCGTAGTTGGTCAGGGGGCGCGGAATGAGCAGTTCTTC
J: TRBJ2-1; D: .; size: .; V: TRBV2; CDR3: CASEVEYNEQFF; DNA: TGTGCCAGCGAGGTGGAATACAATGAGCAGTTCTTC
J: TRBJ2-3; D: .; size: .; V: TRBV27; CDR3: CASSSGDRWSTDTQYF; DNA: TGTGCCAGCAGTTCCGGAGACAGATGGAGCACAGATACGCAGTATTTT
J: TRBJ2-2; D: TRBD2; size: few; V: TRBV7-8; CDR3: CASSRTSGSAGELFF; DNA: TGTGCCAGCAGTCGTACTAGCGGGAGTGCCGGGGAGCTGTTTTTT
J: TRBJ2-3; D: .; size: .; V: TRBV9; CDR3: CASEGLADTQYF; DNA: TGTGCCAGCGAAGGCCTTGCAGATACGCAGTATTTT
J: TRBJ2-7; D: TRBD1; size: .; V: TRBV5-6; CDR3: CASSDGGDRILYEQYF; DNA: TGTGCCAGCAGCGACGGTGGGGACAGGATTCTCTACGAGCAGTACTTC
J: TRBJ1-1; D: .; size: .; V: TRBV5-6; CDR3: CASTWGWGVRRGTEAFF; DNA: TGTGCCAGCACCTGGGGATGGGGAGTACGTCGGGGGACTGAAGCTTTCTTT
J: TRBJ2-3; D: TRBD2; size: .; V: TRBV5-1; CDR3: CASSSQAGGTTDTQYF; DNA: TGCGCCAGCAGCTCCCAAGCGGGAGGGACCACAGATACGCAGTATTTT
J: TRBJ2-1; D: TRBD2; size: .; V: TRBV6-5; CDR3: CASSFRTSGRNNEQFF; DNA: TGTGCCAGCAGTTTCCGTACTAGCGGGAGAAACAATGAGCAGTTCTTC
J: TRBJ2-3; D: TRBD1; size: .; V: TRBV19; CDR3: CASNRGNTDTQYF; DNA: TGTGCCAGTAACAGGGGCAACACAGATACGCAGTATTTT
J: TRBJ1-2; D: .; size: .; V: TRBV30; CDR3: CAWSRELYTF; DNA: TGTGCCTGGAGTCGGGAGCTCTACACCTTC